Below are 2 T cell receptor beta chains sequenced from a single sample in a study of T cell responses to AZD1222 COVID-19 vaccine. Profiled with immunoSEQ multiplex PCR; TCRdb holds only in-frame clones, not every one. The data contain some 81,000 clones, about 93% of them singletons. The sequences come from peripheral blood, collected 28 days after the second AZD1222 dose. The receptors stem from an adult who received the AZD1222 COVID-19 vaccine.

The rearrangement links TRBV7-8 to TRBJ2-3, with unresolved D. This CDR3 is 12 amino acids long. The V gene's germline CDR1 is SGHVS and CDR2 FQNEAQ. The V and J ends lost 5 bases and 5 bases respectively, with 8 bases between them. The CDR3 spells CASSPWGDTQYF. CDR3 sequence (DNA): TGTGCCAGCAGCCCTTGGGGAGATACGCAGTATTTT.

The gene calls are TRBV10-1 and TRBJ2-7, with 7 bases lining up with TRBD2. The trim removed 3 bases at V and 7 bases at J, leaving 9 bases unmatched. This CDR3 is built from 14 residues. Germline V gene data show CDR1 as WNHNN and CDR2 as SYGVQD (reference sequence). DNA for the CDR3: TGCGCCAGCAGTGATGGCGGGAGCATGAAAGAGCAGTACTTC. Its protein is CASSDGGSMKEQYF.